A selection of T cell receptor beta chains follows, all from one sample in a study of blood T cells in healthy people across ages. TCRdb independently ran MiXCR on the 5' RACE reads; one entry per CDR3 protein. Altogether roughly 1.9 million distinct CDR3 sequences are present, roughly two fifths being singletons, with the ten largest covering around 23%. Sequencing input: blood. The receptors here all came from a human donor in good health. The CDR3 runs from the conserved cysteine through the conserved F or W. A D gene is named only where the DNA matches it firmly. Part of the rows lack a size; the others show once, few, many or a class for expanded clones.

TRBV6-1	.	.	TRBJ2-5	CACSEVRETQYF	TGTGCCTGCAGTGAGGTCCGAGAGACCCAGTACTTC
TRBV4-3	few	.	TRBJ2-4	CASSHGSGSGEQYF	TGCGCCAGCAGCCACGGCTCTGGGTCTGGAGAGCAGTACTTC
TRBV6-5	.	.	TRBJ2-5	CASRGEPKETQYF	TGTGCCAGCAGGGGTGAGCCGAAAGAGACCCAGTACTTC
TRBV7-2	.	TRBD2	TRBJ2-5	CASSSVGRGAWETQYF	TGTGCCAGCAGCTCCGTCGGGCGGGGGGCGTGGGAGACCCAGTACTTC
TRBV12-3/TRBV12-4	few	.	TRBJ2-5	CASSLPAGSRPAAQYF	TGTGCCAGCAGTTTACCCGCGGGGTCCCGCCCGGCGGCCCAGTACTTC
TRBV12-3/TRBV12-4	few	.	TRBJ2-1	CASSLDPSHEQFF	TGTGCCAGCAGTTTAGACCCCAGCCATGAGCAGTTCTTC
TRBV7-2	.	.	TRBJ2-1	CASSLGGYSNNEQFF	TGTGCCAGCAGCCTCGGAGGCTATAGTAACAATGAGCAGTTCTTC
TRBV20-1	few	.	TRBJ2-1	CSAPPRGIHLDEQFF	TGCAGTGCTCCCCCTAGGGGGATCCACCTCGATGAGCAGTTCTTC
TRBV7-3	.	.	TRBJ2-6	CASSTEAGGTAGSGANVLTF	TGTGCCAGCAGCACAGAGGCCGGGGGCACCGCTGGCTCTGGGGCCAACGTCCTGACTTTC
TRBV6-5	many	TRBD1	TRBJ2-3	CASSSRRDRGGDTQYF	TGTGCCAGCAGTTCAAGACGGGACAGGGGAGGGGATACGCAGTATTTT
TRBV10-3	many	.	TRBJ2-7	CAISESTVTASYEQYF	TGTGCCATCAGTGAGTCGACAGTGACAGCCTCCTACGAGCAGTACTTC
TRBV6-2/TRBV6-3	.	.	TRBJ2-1	CASRVPSYSYNEQFF	TGTGCCAGCAGGGTACCTTCTTACTCCTACAATGAGCAGTTCTTC
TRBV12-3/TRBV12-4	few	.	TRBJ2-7	CASSLSHGLTDEQYF	TGTGCCAGCAGTTTATCGCATGGACTAACCGACGAGCAGTACTTC
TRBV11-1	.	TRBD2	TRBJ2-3	CASSSPPPGTEGRDYTDTQYF	TGTGCCAGCAGCTCACCCCCACCCGGGACGGAGGGAAGGGACTACACAGATACGCAGTATTTT
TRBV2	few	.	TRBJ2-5	CASSPGLLGETQYF	TGTGCCAGCAGTCCGGGCCTCCTGGGGGAGACCCAGTACTTC